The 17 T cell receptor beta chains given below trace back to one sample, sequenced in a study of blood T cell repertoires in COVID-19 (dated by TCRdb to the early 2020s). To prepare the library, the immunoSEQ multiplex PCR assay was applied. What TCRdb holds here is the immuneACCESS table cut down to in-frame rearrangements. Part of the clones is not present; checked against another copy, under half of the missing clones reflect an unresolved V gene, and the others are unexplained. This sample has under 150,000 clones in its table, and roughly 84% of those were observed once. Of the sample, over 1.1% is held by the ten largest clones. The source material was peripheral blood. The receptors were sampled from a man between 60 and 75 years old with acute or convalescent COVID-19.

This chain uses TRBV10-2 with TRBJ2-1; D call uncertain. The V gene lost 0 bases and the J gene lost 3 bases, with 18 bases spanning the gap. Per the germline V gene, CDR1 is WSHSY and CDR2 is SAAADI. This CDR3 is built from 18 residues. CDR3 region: CASSESRSGSRYYNEQFF. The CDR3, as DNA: TGCGCCAGCAGTGAGTCGAGGTCCGGCAGCCGATACTACAATGAGCAGTTCTTC.

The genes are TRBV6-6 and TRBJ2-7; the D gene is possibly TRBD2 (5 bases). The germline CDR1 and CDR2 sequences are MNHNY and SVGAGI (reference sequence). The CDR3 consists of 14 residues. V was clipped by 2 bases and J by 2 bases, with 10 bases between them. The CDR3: CASSYSWGAYEQYF. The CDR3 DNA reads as TGTGCCAGCAGTTACAGTTGGGGAGCCTACGAGCAGTACTTC.

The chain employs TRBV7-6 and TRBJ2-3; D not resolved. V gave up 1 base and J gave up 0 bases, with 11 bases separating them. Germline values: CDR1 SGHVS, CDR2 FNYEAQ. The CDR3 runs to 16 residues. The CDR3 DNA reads TGTGCCAGCAGCTTAGATTTAGACATAAGCACAGATACGCAGTATTTT. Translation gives CASSLDLDISTDTQYF.

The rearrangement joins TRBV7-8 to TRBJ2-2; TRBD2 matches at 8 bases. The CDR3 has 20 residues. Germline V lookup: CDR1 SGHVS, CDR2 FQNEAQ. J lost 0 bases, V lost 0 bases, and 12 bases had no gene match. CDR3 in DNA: TGTGCCAGCAGCTTAGCCCGGCTAGCGGGTATAAGTGCGAACACCGGGGAGCTGTTTTTT. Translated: CASSLARLAGISANTGELFF.

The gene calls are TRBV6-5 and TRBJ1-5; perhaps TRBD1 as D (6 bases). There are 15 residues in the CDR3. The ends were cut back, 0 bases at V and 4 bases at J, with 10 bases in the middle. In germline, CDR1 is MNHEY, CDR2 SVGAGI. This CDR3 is CASSYSLRGNQPQHF. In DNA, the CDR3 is TGTGCCAGCAGTTACTCCCTCAGGGGAAATCAGCCCCAGCATTTT.

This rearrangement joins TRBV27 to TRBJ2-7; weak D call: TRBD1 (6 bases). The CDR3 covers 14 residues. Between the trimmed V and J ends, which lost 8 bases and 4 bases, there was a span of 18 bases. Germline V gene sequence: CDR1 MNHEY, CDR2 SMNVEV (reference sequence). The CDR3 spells CASSTGTRIYEQYF. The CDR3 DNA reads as TGTGCCAGCTCTACCGGGACACGGATTTACGAGCAGTACTTC.

The DNA of the CDR3 is TGTGCCAGCAGACAGGGGACCTCCTACAATGAGCAGTTCTTC. Its protein product is CASRQGTSYNEQFF. This chain joins TRBV6-5 and TRBJ2-1; 7 bases are shared with TRBD1. Unmatched junction bases numbered 2, after V lost 6 bases and J lost 0 bases. Germline values: CDR1 MNHEY, CDR2 SVGAGI. The length of the CDR3 is 14 residues.

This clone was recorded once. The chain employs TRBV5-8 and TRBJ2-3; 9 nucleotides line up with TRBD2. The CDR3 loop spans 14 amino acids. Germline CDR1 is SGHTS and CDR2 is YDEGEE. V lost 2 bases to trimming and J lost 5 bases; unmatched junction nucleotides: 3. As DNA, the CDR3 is TGTGCCAGCAGCTTTCTACTAGCGGGAGATACGCAGTATTTT. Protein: CASSFLLAGDTQYF. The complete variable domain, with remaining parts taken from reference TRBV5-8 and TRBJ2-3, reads EAGVTQSPTHLIKTRGQQATLRCSPISGHTSVYWYQQALGLGLQFLLWYDEGEERNRGNFPPRFSGRQFPNYSSELNVNALELEDSALYLCASSFLLAGDTQYFGPGTRLTVL.

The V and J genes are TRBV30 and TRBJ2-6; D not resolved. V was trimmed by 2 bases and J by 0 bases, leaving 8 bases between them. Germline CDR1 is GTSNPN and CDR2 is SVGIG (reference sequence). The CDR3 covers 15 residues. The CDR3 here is CAWSSGFSGANVLTF. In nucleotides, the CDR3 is TGTGCCTGGAGTTCCGGGTTCTCTGGGGCCAACGTCCTGACTTTC.

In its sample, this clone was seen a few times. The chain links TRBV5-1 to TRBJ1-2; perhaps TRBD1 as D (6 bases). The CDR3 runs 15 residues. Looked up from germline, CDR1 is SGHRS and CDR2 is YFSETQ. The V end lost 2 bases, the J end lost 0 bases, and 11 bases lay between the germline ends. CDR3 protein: CASSFGTNTNYGYTF. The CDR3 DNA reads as TGCGCCAGCAGCTTCGGGACAAATACTAACTATGGCTACACCTTC.

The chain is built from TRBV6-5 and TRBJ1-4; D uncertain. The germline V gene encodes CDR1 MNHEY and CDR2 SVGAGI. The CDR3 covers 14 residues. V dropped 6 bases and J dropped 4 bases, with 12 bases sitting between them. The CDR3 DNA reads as TGTGCCAGCAGGGCACCGGGATTTAATGAAAAACTGTTTTTT. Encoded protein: CASRAPGFNEKLFF.

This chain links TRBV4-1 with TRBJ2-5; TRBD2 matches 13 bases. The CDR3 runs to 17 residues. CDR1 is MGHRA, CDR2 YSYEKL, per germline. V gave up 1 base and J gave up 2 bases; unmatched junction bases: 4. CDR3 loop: CASSQGTSGSLQETQYF. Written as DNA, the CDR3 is TGCGCCAGCAGCCAAGGGACTAGCGGGAGCTTGCAAGAGACCCAGTACTTC.

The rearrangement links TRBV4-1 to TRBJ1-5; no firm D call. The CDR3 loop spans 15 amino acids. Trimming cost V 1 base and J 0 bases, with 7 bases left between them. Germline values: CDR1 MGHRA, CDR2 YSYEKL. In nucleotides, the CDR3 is TGCGCCAGCAGCCAAGTTTACGGTAGCAATCAGCCCCAGCATTTT. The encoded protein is CASSQVYGSNQPQHF.

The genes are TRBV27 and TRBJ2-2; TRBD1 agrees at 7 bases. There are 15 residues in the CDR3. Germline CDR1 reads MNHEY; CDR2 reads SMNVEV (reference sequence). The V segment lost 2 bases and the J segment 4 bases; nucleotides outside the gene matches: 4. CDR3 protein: CASSLVQGITGELFF. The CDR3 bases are TGTGCCAGCAGTTTAGTACAGGGGATCACCGGGGAGCTGTTTTTT.

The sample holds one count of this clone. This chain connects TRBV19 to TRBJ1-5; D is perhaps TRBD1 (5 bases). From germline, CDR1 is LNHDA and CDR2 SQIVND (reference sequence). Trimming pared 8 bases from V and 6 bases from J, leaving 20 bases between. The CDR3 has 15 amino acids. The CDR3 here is CASRMRGGASQPQHF. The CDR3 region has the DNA TGTGCCAGTCGGATGAGGGGAGGCGCGAGTCAGCCCCAGCATTTT. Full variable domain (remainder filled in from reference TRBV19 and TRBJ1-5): DGGITQSPKYLFRKEGQNVTLSCEQNLNHDAMYWYRQDPGQGLRLIYYSQIVNDFQKGDIAEGYSVSREKKESFPLTVTSAQKNPTAFYLCASRMRGGASQPQHFGDGTRLSIL.

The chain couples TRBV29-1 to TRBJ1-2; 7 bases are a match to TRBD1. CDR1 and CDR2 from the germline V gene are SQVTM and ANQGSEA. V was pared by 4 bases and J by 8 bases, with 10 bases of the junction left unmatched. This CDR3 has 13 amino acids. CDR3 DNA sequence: TGCAGCGTTGGCCTTGGCAGGGGGGCCGGCTACACCTTC. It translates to CSVGLGRGAGYTF.

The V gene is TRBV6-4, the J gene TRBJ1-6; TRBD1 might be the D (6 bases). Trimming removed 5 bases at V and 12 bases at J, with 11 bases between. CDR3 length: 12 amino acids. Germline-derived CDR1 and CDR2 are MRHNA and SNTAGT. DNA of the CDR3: TGTGCCAGCAGTTCAGGGGTGGGACCCCTCCACTTT. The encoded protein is CASSSGVGPLHF.